The T cell receptor (beta chain) described here comes from a study of T cells in Graves' hyperthyroidism and ophthalmopathy. Background on the study: The initial diagnosis was the point when peripheral blood was collected, ahead of any treatment.

This clonotype was seen ten or more times. The blood sample dates from first hyperthyroidism diagnosis, preceding any ophthalmopathy symptoms. TCR beta CDR3 sequences were amplified from RNA transcripts. The HTBI primer set served for first-round RT-PCR of the TCR CDR3. TCRdb passed the multiplex PCR reads through MiXCR, listing each CDR3 protein once. The repertoire holds 30,000 to 40,000 distinct CDR3 sequences, with about 50% as singletons. Per the germline V gene, CDR1 is MNHEY and CDR2 is SVGEGT. Losses at the gene ends were 2 bases for V and 4 bases for J; bases not matched to a gene: 1. CDR3 length: 13 residues.

Sequences were obtained from blood. This receptor was identified in a woman between 50 and 59 years old with Graves' hyperthyroidism that later progressed to Graves' ophthalmopathy. The chain links TRBV6-2 or TRBV6-3 to TRBJ1-2, with TRBD1 identical over 7 bases. The CDR3: CASSYRGPYGYTF. CDR3 nucleotides: TGTGCCAGCAGTTACAGGGGGCCCTATGGCTACACCTTC.